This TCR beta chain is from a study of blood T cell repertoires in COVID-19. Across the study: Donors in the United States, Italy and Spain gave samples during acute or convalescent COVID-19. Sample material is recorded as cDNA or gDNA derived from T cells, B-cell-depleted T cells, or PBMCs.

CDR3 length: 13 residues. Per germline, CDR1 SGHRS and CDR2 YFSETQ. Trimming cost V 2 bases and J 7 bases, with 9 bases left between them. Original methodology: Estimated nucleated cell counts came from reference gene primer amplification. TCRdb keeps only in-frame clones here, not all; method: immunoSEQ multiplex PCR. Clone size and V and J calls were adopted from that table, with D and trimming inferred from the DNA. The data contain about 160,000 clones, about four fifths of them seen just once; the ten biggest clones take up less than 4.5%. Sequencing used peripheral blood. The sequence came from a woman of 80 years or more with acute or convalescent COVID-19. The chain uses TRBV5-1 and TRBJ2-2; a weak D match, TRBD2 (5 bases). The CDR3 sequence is CASSFGLDGELFF. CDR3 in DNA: TGCGCCAGCAGCTTCGGACTCGACGGGGAGCTGTTTTTT. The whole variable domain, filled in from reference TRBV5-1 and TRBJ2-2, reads KAGVTQTPRYLIKTRGQQVTLSCSPISGHRSVSWYQQTPGQGLQFLFEYFSETQRNKGNFPGRFSGRQFSNSRSEMNVSTLELGDSALYLCASSFGLDGELFFGEGSRLTVL.